This TCR beta chain was identified during a study of identical twins. Findings of the study overall: It was possible that invariant MAIT and iNKT cells partly confounded the zero-insertion analyses. Fewer insertions characterized abundant cord blood beta clonotypes, whereas memory repertoires showed none.

From the 5' RACE reads, TCRdb called clonotypes with MiXCR, one entry per CDR3 protein. The sample holds around 530,000 distinct CDR3 sequences, roughly 15% seen once. A word on this clonotype: The antigen is undetermined.

This CDR3 region has 11 residues. The germline gives CDR1 ENHRY, CDR2 SYGVKD. Between the trimmed V and J ends, which lost 6 bases and 8 bases, there was a span of 10 bases. The same specimen was also included in a second study, on yellow fever vaccine responses in identical twins.

The TCR was taken from a woman aged 18-29 years in good health. The genes are TRBV10-3 and TRBJ1-2; D is unresolved. Sequencing input: CD4+ T cells sorted from blood. CDR3 DNA sequence: TGTGCCATCAGGACAACCCTGGGCTACACCTTC. Protein product: CAIRTTLGYTF.